The T cell receptor beta chain under discussion was sequenced for a study of a mutant IDH1 vaccine in newly diagnosed glioma. Libraries were prepared by immunoSEQ multiplex PCR; TCRdb keeps only in-frame clonotypes and omits some of them. The repertoire holds 38,000 or so clones, with about four fifths as singletons. CDR1 is MNHNY and CDR2 is SVGAGI in the germline V gene (reference sequence). The CDR3 covers 14 residues. Trimming stripped 6 bases from V and 0 bases from J, with 11 bases between. Time point: week 11, during vaccination. Every vaccine dose comprised 300 ug of mutant IDH1 20-mer peptide plus topical imiquimod. The sample holds a few counts of this clone. What it recognizes is unknown.

This TCR was sampled from a woman under 40 with glioma. Some clones in this sample may be carry-over from other donors' samples. This sample comprised peripheral blood mononuclear cells (PBMCs), obtained from a glioma patient whose treatment included an IDH1 peptide vaccine. This chain joins TRBV6-6 and TRBJ1-1; no clear D. The chain's CDR3 is CASSPDILNTEAFF. CDR3 nucleotides: TGTGCCAGCAGCCCAGACATATTGAACACTGAAGCTTTCTTT.